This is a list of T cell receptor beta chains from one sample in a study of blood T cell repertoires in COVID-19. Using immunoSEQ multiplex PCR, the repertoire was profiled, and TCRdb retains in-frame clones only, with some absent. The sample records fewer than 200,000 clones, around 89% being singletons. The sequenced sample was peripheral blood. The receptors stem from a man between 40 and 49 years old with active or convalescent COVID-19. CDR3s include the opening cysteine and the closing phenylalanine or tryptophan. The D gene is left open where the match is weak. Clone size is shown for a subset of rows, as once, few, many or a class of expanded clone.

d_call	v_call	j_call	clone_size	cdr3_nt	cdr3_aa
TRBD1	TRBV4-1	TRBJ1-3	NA	TGCGCCAGCAGCCAAGGGACAGGGCCTGGAAACACCATATATTTT	CASSQGTGPGNTIYF
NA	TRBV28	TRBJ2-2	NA	TGTGCCAGTGACCAGGGTAAACCAGGGGAGCTGTTTTTT	CASDQGKPGELFF
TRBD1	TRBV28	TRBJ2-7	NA	TGTGCCAGCAGCGGGACAGGGGTTGGGGAGCAGTACTTC	CASSGTGVGEQYF
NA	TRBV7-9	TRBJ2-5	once	TGTGCCAGCAGCTCTGAGACCCAGTACTTC	CASSSETQYF
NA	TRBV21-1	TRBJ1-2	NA	TGTGCCAGCATCCCATCGACGGGGGAGGACTATGGCTACACCTTC	CASIPSTGEDYGYTF
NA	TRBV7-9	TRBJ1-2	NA	TGTGCCAGCAGCTTAGATGCAGGGGTGAACTATGGCTACACCTTC	CASSLDAGVNYGYTF
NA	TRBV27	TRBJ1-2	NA	TGTGCCAGCAGTTTCCGGGCCGGGAAGGGCTACACCTTC	CASSFRAGKGYTF
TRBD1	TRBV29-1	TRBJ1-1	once	TGCAGCGTTGCCCCCTGGACAGGGACAAACACTGAAGCTTTCTTT	CSVAPWTGTNTEAFF
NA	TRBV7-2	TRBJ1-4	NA	TGTGCCAGCAGCTCCCCCTTGCCCTTGGGGGGTGAAAAACTGTTTTTT	CASSSPLPLGGEKLFF
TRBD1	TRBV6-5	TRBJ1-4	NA	TGTGCCAGCAGTTACCGGGGACAGGGAGGTGAAAAACTGTTTTTT	CASSYRGQGGEKLFF
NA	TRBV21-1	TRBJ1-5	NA	TGTGCCAGCAGCAAAGGTCAGGTGGGCTTCTATAGCAATCAGCCCCAGCATTTT	CASSKGQVGFYSNQPQHF
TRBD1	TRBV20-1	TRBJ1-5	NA	TGCAGTGCTAGTGGGACAGGGGGGGATCAGCCCCAGCATTTT	CSASGTGGDQPQHF
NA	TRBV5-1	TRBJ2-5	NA	TGCGCCAGCAGCTTGGCCAGTGAGACCCAGTACTTC	CASSLASETQYF
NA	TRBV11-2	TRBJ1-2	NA	TGTGCCAGCAGCAATATGGGGCTGGATGGCTACACCTTC	CASSNMGLDGYTF
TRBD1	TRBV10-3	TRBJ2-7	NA	TGTGCCATCGGGACAGGGTCCCTCGAGCAGTACTTC	CAIGTGSLEQYF
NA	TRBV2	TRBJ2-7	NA	TGTGCCAGCAGGCACATGGGGCAAAACGAGCAGTACTTC	CASRHMGQNEQYF
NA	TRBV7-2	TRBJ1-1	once	TGTGCCAGCAGCTTTTCACAGGGAGGGGGCACTGAAGCTTTCTTT	CASSFSQGGGTEAFF
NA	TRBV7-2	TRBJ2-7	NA	TGTGCCAGCAGCCCGGGCGGGGACTACGAGCAGTACTTC	CASSPGGDYEQYF
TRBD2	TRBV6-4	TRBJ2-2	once	TGTGCCAGCAGTGTTAATAGCGGGGGCCCGAACACCGGGGAGCTGTTTTTT	CASSVNSGGPNTGELFF
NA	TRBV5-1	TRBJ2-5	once	TGCGCCAGCAGTCCGATCATTGGGGCTGGGGAGACCCAGTACTTC	CASSPIIGAGETQYF
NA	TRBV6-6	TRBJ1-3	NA	TGTGCCAGCAGCCCGGGAGGGGAAGTATCTGGAAACACCATATATTTT	CASSPGGEVSGNTIYF
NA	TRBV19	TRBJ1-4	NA	TGTGCCAGTTCCGGGGTGGTAGGGGAAAAACTGTTTTTT	CASSGVVGEKLFF
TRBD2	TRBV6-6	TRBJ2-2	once	TGTGCCAGCAGTATAGTGACTAGCGGGGGGGCCGGGGAGCTGTTTTTT	CASSIVTSGGAGELFF
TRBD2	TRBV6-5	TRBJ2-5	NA	TGTGCCAGCAAGAAGCGGGGCGGGGAGACCCAGTACTTC	CASKKRGGETQYF
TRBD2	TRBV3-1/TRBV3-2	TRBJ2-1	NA	TGTGCCAGCAGCCCCCGGACTAGCGGGGGGGTGCTGGGGCAGTTCTTC	CASSPRTSGGVLGQFF
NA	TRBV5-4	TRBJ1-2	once	TGTGCCAGCAGCTTGGAGCGTCAGGGAAGTTTTAATGGCTACACCTTC	CASSLERQGSFNGYTF
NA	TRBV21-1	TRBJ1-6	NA	TGTGCCAGCAGCAATCCAAGTAGGGACAAGGGGTCGATTTTTCAGAATTCACCCCTCCACTTT	CASSNPSRDKGSIFQNSPLHF
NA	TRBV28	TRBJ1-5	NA	TGTGCCAGCAGTTTCGCTCGAGGTCAGCCCCAGCATTTT	CASSFARGQPQHF
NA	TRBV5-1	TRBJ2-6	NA	TGCGCCAGCAGCTTGGATCTCTTATCTGGGGCCAACGTCCTGACTTTC	CASSLDLLSGANVLTF
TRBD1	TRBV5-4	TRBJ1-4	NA	TGTGCCAGCAGCTCCGATCCGGGACAGAAGACTGCAACTAATGAAAAACTGTTTTTT	CASSSDPGQKTATNEKLFF
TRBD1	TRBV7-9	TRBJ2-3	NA	TGTGCCAGCAGCTTAGTTACCAGGGGGCGTGCAGATACGCAGTATTTT	CASSLVTRGRADTQYF
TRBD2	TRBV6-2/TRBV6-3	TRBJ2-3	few	TGTGCCAGCAGCCCTACTAGCGGATCAGATACGCAGTATTTT	CASSPTSGSDTQYF
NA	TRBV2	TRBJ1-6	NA	TGTGCCAGCAGTGAAGCGCCAGTTGACACCCGATATAATTCACCCCTCCACTTT	CASSEAPVDTRYNSPLHF
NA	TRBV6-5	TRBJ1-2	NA	TGTGCCAGCCTCAGAAACTATGGCTACACCTTC	CASLRNYGYTF
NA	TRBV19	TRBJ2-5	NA	TGTGCCAGTGCAGCCAGCGGTCTCAGATGGGAGGCCCAGTACTTC	CASAASGLRWEAQYF
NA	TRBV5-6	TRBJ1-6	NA	TGTGCCAGCAGCTTCGTCTACCAGGGTAGGCGCAAATATAATTCACCCCTCCACTTT	CASSFVYQGRRKYNSPLHF
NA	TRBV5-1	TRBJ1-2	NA	TGCGCCAGCAGCTCTGGCAGCGCAGGGCACTATGGCTACACCTTC	CASSSGSAGHYGYTF
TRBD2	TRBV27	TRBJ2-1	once	TGTGCCAGCAGCCTAGGGACTAGCGGGACACAGTTCTTC	CASSLGTSGTQFF
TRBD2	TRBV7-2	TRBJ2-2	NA	TGTGCCAGCCGGCGGCTAGCGGGCACCGGGGAGCTGTTTTTT	CASRRLAGTGELFF
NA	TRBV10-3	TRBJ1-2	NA	TGTGCCATCAGTGAGTCGGGGACAAGTAACTATGGCTACACCTTC	CAISESGTSNYGYTF
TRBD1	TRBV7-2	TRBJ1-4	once	TGTGCCAGCAGCTTAGCGGGACAGCGTAATGAAAAACTGTTTTTT	CASSLAGQRNEKLFF
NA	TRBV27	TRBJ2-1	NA	TGTGCCAGCACCCACAAGGGGCTAGCGCCCTACAATGAGCAGTTCTTC	CASTHKGLAPYNEQFF
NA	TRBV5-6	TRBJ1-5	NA	TGTGCCAGCAGCTCTGTGAGCATCCGGGATAGCAATCAGCCCCAGCATTTT	CASSSVSIRDSNQPQHF
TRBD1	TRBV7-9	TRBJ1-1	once	TGTGCCAGCGCGCCCGACAGGGGTGACACTGAAGCTTTCTTT	CASAPDRGDTEAFF
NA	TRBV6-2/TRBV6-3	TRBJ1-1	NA	TGTGCCAGCAGTTATATATCCGGGGTAAACACTGAAGCTTTCTTT	CASSYISGVNTEAFF
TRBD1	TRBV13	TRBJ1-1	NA	TGTGCCAGCAGCCCGTCGGGGACAGAGGGTACTGAAGCTTTCTTT	CASSPSGTEGTEAFF